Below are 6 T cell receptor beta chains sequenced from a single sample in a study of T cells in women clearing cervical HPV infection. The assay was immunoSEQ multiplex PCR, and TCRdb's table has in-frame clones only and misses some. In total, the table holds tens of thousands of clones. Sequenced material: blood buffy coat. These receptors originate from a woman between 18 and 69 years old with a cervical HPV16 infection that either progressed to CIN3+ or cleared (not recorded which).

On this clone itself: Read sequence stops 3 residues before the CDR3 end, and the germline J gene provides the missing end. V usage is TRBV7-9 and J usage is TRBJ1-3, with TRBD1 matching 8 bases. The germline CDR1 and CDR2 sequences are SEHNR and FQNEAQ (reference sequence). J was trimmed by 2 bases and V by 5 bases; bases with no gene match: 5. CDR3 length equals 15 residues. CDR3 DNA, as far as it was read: TGTGCCAGCAGCCCCCTGGACAGGGCTGGAAACACC. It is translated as CASSPLDRAGNT. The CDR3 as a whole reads CASSPLDRAGNTIYF.

The covered CDR3 bases are TGTGCCAGCAACTACGGGGGGGATCAGCCC. Translated, it gives CASNYGGDQP. In full, the CDR3 is CASNYGGDQPQHF. The V gene is TRBV7-9, the J gene TRBJ1-5, with TRBD1 as a possible D gene (5 bases). The read halts 3 residues ahead of the CDR3 end, with the missing end drawn from the germline J gene. The CDR3 totals 13 residues. V was cut by 7 bases and J by 5 bases, with 12 bases left in between. The germline V gene encodes CDR1 SEHNR and CDR2 FQNEAQ (reference sequence).

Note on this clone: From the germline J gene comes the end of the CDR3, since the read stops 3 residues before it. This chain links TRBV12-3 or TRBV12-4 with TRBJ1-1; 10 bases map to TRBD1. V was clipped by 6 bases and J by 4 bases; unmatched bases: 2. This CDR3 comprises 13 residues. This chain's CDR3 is CASRGQGSTEAFF. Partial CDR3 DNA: TGTGCCAGCAGGGGACAGGGGAGCACTGAA.

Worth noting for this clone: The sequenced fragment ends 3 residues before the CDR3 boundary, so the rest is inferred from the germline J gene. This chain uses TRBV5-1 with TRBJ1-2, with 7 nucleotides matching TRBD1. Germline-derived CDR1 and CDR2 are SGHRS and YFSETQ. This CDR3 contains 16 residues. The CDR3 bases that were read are TGCGCCAGCAGCTCCGGAGAGGCAGGGGGTCAGTCCCTC. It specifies CASSSGEAGGQSL. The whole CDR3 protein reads CASSSGEAGGQSLYTF.

The part of the CDR3 DNA that was read is TGCAGCGCGAATGACAGGGGCACTGAA. This codes for CSANDRGTE. The CDR3 as a whole reads CSANDRGTEAFF. The gene calls are TRBV29-1 and TRBJ1-1; 8 positions agree with TRBD1. The read terminates 3 residues ahead of where the CDR3 ends, so the germline J gene completes it. The CDR3 is 12 residues long. Per germline, CDR1 SQVTM and CDR2 ANQGSEA. V was clipped by 7 bases and J by 4 bases; unmatched bases: 5.

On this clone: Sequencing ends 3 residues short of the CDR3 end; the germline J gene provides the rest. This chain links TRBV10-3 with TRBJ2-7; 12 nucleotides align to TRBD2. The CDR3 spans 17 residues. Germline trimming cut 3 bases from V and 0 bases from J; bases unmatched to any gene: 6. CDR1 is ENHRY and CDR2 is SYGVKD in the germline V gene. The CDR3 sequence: CAISETSGRFPSYEQYF. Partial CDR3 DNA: TGTGCCATCAGTGAAACTAGCGGGAGGTTCCCCTCCTACGAG.